This entry lists 32 T cell receptor beta chains sequenced from one sample in a study of blood T cell repertoires in COVID-19. Profiling relied on immunoSEQ multiplex PCR, and the TCRdb table lists in-frame clones only, not all of them. Of fewer than 250,000 clones listed, 85% to 90% are singletons. Sample: peripheral blood. The source is a man aged 60 to 69 with acute or convalescent COVID-19.

V gene TRBV28 combines with J gene TRBJ2-4; 9 bases align to TRBD1. CDR3 length: 13 residues. In germline, CDR1 is MDHEN, CDR2 SYDVKM. After removal of 7 bases from V and 9 bases from J, the junction contained 7 bases not matched to a gene. The CDR3 is CASKTGGSGIQYF. Here the CDR3 DNA reads TGTGCCAGCAAGACAGGGGGGTCGGGCATTCAGTACTTC.

The CDR3 DNA sequence: TGTGCCAGCAGCGATATGCGGACTAGCGGGGGGCTCCCCTCCGAGCAGTACTTC. Translating gives CASSDMRTSGGLPSEQYF. This chain joins TRBV9 and TRBJ2-7; TRBD2 matches 14 bases. Germline CDR1 SGDLS, CDR2 YYNGEE. J was trimmed by 6 bases and V by 3 bases; bases with no gene match: 14. The length of the CDR3 is 18 residues. Together with reference TRBV9 and TRBJ2-7, the CDR3 gives the full variable domain: DSGVTQTPKHLITATGQRVTLRCSPRSGDLSVYWYQQSLDQGLQFLIQYYNGEERAKGNILERFSAQQFPDLHSELNLSSLELGDSALYFCASSDMRTSGGLPSEQYFGPGTRLTVT.

This chain joins TRBV29-1 and TRBJ2-5, with 8 positions matching TRBD1. V trimming: 0 bases; J trimming: 7 bases; junction bases outside the gene matches: 10. Germline CDR1 reads SQVTM; CDR2 reads ANQGSEA. The CDR3 has 15 residues. The CDR3 reads CSVEDRGRGRGTQYF. CDR3 coding DNA: TGCAGCGTTGAAGATAGGGGCAGGGGGCGTGGGACCCAGTACTTC.

The chain combines TRBV14 with TRBJ2-2, with 8 nucleotides matching TRBD1. J was trimmed by 4 bases and V by 2 bases; bases with no gene match: 6. The CDR3 contains 16 residues. From germline, CDR1 is SGHDN and CDR2 FVKESK. The CDR3, as DNA: TGTGCCAGCAGCCAAACCCGGACAGGGACCACCGGGGAGCTGTTTTTT. This sequence encodes CASSQTRTGTTGELFF.

The chain combines TRBV6-1 with TRBJ2-6, with 8 bases identical to TRBD1. CDR1 is MNHNS, CDR2 SASEGT, per germline. V was clipped by 4 bases and J by 4 bases; unmatched bases: 6. The CDR3 length is 16 residues. CDR3 loop: CASSAQGAVGANVLTF. The CDR3 DNA reads as TGTGCCAGCAGTGCTCAGGGGGCGGTCGGGGCCAACGTCCTGACTTTC.

The chain joins TRBV6-5 to TRBJ2-7, with D possibly being TRBD1 (5 bases). The CDR3 consists of 14 residues. Germline-derived CDR1 and CDR2 are MNHEY and SVGAGI. With 1 base removed from V and 1 base from J, the gap between germline ends came to 8 bases. DNA for the CDR3: TGTGCCAGCAGTTACTTTCAGGGATCCTACGAGCAGTACTTC. It encodes CASSYFQGSYEQYF.

The gene calls are TRBV5-1 and TRBJ1-1; no firm D call. The ends were cut back, 0 bases at V and 3 bases at J, with 12 bases in the middle. This CDR3 is 15 amino acids long. Germline lookup yields CDR1 SGHRS and CDR2 YFSETQ. CDR3 residues: CASSLDPVPHTEAFF. The CDR3 DNA follows: TGCGCCAGCAGCTTGGATCCAGTTCCCCACACTGAAGCTTTCTTT.

The CDR3 spells CASSAGARKTQYF. In nucleotides, the CDR3 is TGTGCCAGCAGTGCGGGGGCCCGGAAGACCCAGTACTTC. The chain recombines TRBV12-3 or TRBV12-4 with TRBJ2-5, with D perhaps TRBD2 (7 bases). There are 13 residues in the CDR3. Trimming cost V 5 bases and J 6 bases, with 13 bases left between them.

The chain recombines TRBV5-8 with TRBJ1-5; TRBD1 aligns across 8 bases. The CDR3 covers 14 residues. The germline gives CDR1 SGHTS, CDR2 YDEGEE. J lost 4 bases, V lost 3 bases, and 3 bases had no gene match. The CDR3 spells CASSWTGSNQPQHF. The CDR3 DNA is TGTGCCAGCAGCTGGACAGGGAGTAATCAGCCCCAGCATTTT.

This rearrangement joins TRBV24-1 to TRBJ1-1; D call uncertain. The CDR3 covers 11 residues. Deletions cut 9 bases from V and 11 bases from J, with 15 bases between. Germline V gene data show CDR1 as KGHDR and CDR2 as SFDVKD. In DNA, the CDR3 is TGTGCCACCCGAGCGGGGAACCGGGCTTTCTTT. Its protein is CATRAGNRAFF.

J is TRBJ2-7 and V is TRBV19; the match to TRBD1 covers 9 bases. Trimming removed 8 bases from V and 2 bases from J; junction bases left unmatched: 10. Germline values: CDR1 LNHDA, CDR2 SQIVND (reference sequence). The CDR3 extends over 15 amino acids. This CDR3 is CASGETGTGTYEQYF. CDR3 DNA: TGTGCCAGTGGTGAAACCGGGACAGGGACCTACGAGCAGTACTTC.

The rearrangement links TRBV7-2 to TRBJ2-1; TRBD2 is a possible D gene (7 bases). This CDR3 is built from 16 residues. The germline V gene has CDR1 SGHTA and CDR2 FQGNSA. Trimming stripped 1 base from V and 8 bases from J, with 18 bases between. DNA for the CDR3: TGTGCCAGCAGCTTAGGTGGGGGGGCCATGGTGGATGAGCAGTTCTTC. Protein: CASSLGGGAMVDEQFF.

The rearrangement joins TRBV5-1 to TRBJ1-6; no definite D call. The V gene lost 7 bases and the J gene lost 7 bases, with 24 bases spanning the gap. From germline, CDR1 is SGHRS and CDR2 YFSETQ. The CDR3 is 17 amino acids. CDR3 bases: TGCGCCAGCTCCTCGATGCGTGGAGGGTCCTTCAATTCACCCCTCCACTTT. Residues: CASSSMRGGSFNSPLHF.

The chain carries TRBV2 and TRBJ2-5; TRBD1 matches 8 bases. The CDR3 is made up of 13 amino acids. The J segment lost 4 bases and the V segment lost 6 bases, leaving 4 bases of the junction unmatched. Germline CDR1 reads SNHLY; CDR2 reads FYNNEI. The CDR3 DNA reads TGTGCCAGCAGGAGGACAGGGATAGAGACCCAGTACTTC. Translating it yields CASRRTGIETQYF.

This sequence joins TRBV14 and TRBJ2-1; D unresolved. This CDR3 has 13 amino acids. V was cut by 0 bases and J by 10 bases, with 10 bases left in between. Germline V gives CDR1 SGHDN, CDR2 FVKESK. The CDR3 reads CASSQDLRREQFF. The CDR3 region has the DNA TGTGCCAGCAGCCAAGATCTTCGCAGGGAGCAGTTCTTC.

The chain is built from TRBV4-3 and TRBJ2-7, with 8 bases matching TRBD1. The CDR3 contains 14 residues. In germline, CDR1 is LGHNA, CDR2 YSLEER. The trim removed 4 bases at V and 7 bases at J, leaving 9 bases unmatched. The CDR3 loop is CASSLGTYRGEQYF. The CDR3 region has the DNA TGCGCCAGCAGCCTCGGGACTTACAGGGGGGAGCAGTACTTC.

The chain uses TRBV14 and TRBJ2-6; D is ambiguous. Trimming cost V 1 base and J 0 bases, with 4 bases left between them. In germline, CDR1 is SGHDN, CDR2 FVKESK. The CDR3 loop spans 15 amino acids. CDR3 residues: CASSQGVSGANVLTF. CDR3 in DNA: TGTGCCAGCAGCCAAGGAGTCTCTGGGGCCAACGTCCTGACTTTC.

The V call is TRBV18, the J call TRBJ1-6; 9 nucleotides agree with TRBD1. CDR1 is KGHSH and CDR2 is LQKENI in the germline V gene. The J segment lost 6 bases and the V segment lost 4 bases, leaving 1 base of the junction unmatched. The CDR3 is made up of 14 amino acids. The CDR3 DNA reads TGTGCCAGCTCACGGGACAGGGCTAATTCACCCCTCCACTTT. Residues: CASSRDRANSPLHF.

The rearrangement joins TRBV7-6 to TRBJ1-1; maybe TRBD1 (6 bases). Germline lookup yields CDR1 SGHVS and CDR2 FNYEAQ. The CDR3 runs 16 residues. V was clipped by 2 bases and J by 1 base, with 14 bases between them. The CDR3 here is CASSLRGATGNTEAFF. The CDR3, as DNA: TGTGCCAGCAGCTTAAGAGGCGCGACAGGGAACACTGAAGCTTTCTTT.

The J gene is TRBJ1-6, the V gene TRBV5-8, with TRBD1 identical over 7 bases. Germline V gene sequence: CDR1 SGHTS, CDR2 YDEGEE. The CDR3 runs to 14 residues. The V and J ends lost 0 bases and 11 bases, in that order; junction bases with no gene match: 5. In DNA, the CDR3 is TGTGCCAGCAGCTTGGTTGGCCAGGGGGCACCCCTCCACTTT. Translated, it gives CASSLVGQGAPLHF.

This chain joins TRBV5-1 and TRBJ2-1; TRBD2 agrees at 8 bases. The V segment lost 0 bases and the J segment 10 bases; nucleotides outside the gene matches: 9. The CDR3 has 15 residues. CDR1 SGHRS and CDR2 YFSETQ come from the germline V gene. CDR3 nucleotide sequence: TGCGCCAGCAGCTTGGCCCCAGCGGGGGTTGAAGAGCAGTTCTTC. It codes for CASSLAPAGVEEQFF.

The V and J genes are TRBV9 and TRBJ1-4, with D unresolved. This CDR3 has 15 residues. V was trimmed by 1 base and J by 8 bases, leaving 15 bases between them. From germline, CDR1 is SGDLS and CDR2 YYNGEE. In nucleotides, the CDR3 is TGTGCCAGCAGCGTATCGGGGATAGCGGTCGAAAAACTGTTTTTT. This translates into CASSVSGIAVEKLFF.

This chain joins TRBV11-1 and TRBJ2-3; 8 bases agree with TRBD1. Losses at the gene ends were 6 bases for V and 3 bases for J; bases not matched to a gene: 8. The CDR3 is made up of 15 amino acids. The V gene's germline CDR1 is SGHAT and CDR2 FQDESV (reference sequence). This CDR3 is CASSPRDRKTDTQYF. The CDR3 coding sequence is TGTGCCAGCAGTCCCCGGGACAGGAAAACAGATACGCAGTATTTT.

Only one count was recorded for this clone. The rearrangement uses TRBV6-5 and TRBJ1-1, with 7 bases matching TRBD1. From germline, CDR1 is MNHEY and CDR2 SVGAGI. This CDR3 comprises 14 residues. V lost 7 bases, J lost 6 bases, and 11 bases stayed unmatched. The CDR3 here is CASIQQGTRAEAFF. CDR3 coding DNA: TGTGCCAGCATCCAACAGGGGACTCGCGCTGAAGCTTTCTTT.

This clone was counted once. The chain recombines TRBV6-5 with TRBJ2-7; maybe TRBD2 (6 bases). CDR1 and CDR2 from the germline V gene are MNHEY and SVGAGI. V lost 6 bases and J 3 bases, leaving 15 bases between the germline ends. The CDR3 is 14 residues long. As DNA, the CDR3 is TGTGCCAGCAGCGGGAGTCGGATAAGCTACGAGCAGTACTTC. It translates to CASSGSRISYEQYF.

The chain is built from TRBV4-3 and TRBJ2-3; weak D call: TRBD2 (7 bases). The V gene's germline CDR1 is LGHNA and CDR2 YSLEER. V gave up 4 bases and J gave up 2 bases, with 19 bases separating them. This CDR3 has 17 residues. CDR3 protein: CASSPERDTLTTDTQYF. The CDR3 DNA sequence: TGCGCCAGCAGCCCCGAGCGGGACACTCTCACCACAGATACGCAGTATTTT.

J is TRBJ2-7 and V is TRBV12-5; tentative D call: TRBD1 (6 bases). The V end lost 3 bases, the J end lost 4 bases, and 28 bases lay between the germline ends. The CDR3 covers 19 residues. The germline CDR1 and CDR2 sequences are LGHNT and FRNRAP. CDR3 region: CASGFLRRATRGLQYEQYF. DNA of the CDR3: TGTGCTAGTGGTTTTCTCCGCAGGGCTACCAGGGGCCTTCAGTACGAGCAGTACTTC.

This clone turned up a few times. This CDR3 is CASSYRGNTEAFF. The CDR3 coding sequence is TGTGCCAGCAGCTATAGGGGGAACACTGAAGCTTTCTTT. The V call is TRBV13, the J call TRBJ1-1, with a weak D call TRBD1 (5 bases). The CDR3 totals 13 residues. Trimming pared 4 bases from V and 1 base from J, leaving 7 bases between. Germline CDR1 is PRHDT and CDR2 is FYEKMQ (reference sequence).

The V and J genes are TRBV3-1 (or the pseudogene TRBV3-2) and TRBJ2-5; D gene unclear. Per the germline V gene, CDR1 is LGHDT and CDR2 is YNNKEL (reference sequence). V lost 0 bases, J lost 4 bases, and 12 bases lay in between. The CDR3 runs to 15 residues. CDR3 protein: CASSQEWAVGETQYF. The DNA of the CDR3 is TGTGCCAGCAGCCAAGAATGGGCAGTGGGAGAGACCCAGTACTTC.

The rearrangement joins TRBV19 to TRBJ1-6; TRBD1 agrees at 10 bases. V was clipped by 2 bases and J by 0 bases; unmatched bases: 10. CDR3 length: 20 residues. Germline lookup yields CDR1 LNHDA and CDR2 SQIVND (reference sequence). CDR3 DNA sequence: TGTGCCAGTAGTATAAGGGTTTGGGACAGGGGATCCTCCTATAATTCACCCCTCCACTTT. Its translation: CASSIRVWDRGSSYNSPLHF.

V usage is TRBV5-1 and J usage is TRBJ1-1; D gene unclear. CDR3 length: 13 residues. Per germline, CDR1 SGHRS and CDR2 YFSETQ. V was cut by 3 bases and J by 1 base, with 7 bases left in between. The CDR3 nucleotides are TGCGCCAGCAGCTCACAGCAGAACACTGAAGCTTTCTTT. Translation gives CASSSQQNTEAFF.

This chain links TRBV10-2 with TRBJ1-3; 10 nucleotides agree with TRBD1. J lost 0 bases, V lost 6 bases, and 5 bases had no gene match. CDR1 is WSHSY and CDR2 is SAAADI in the germline V gene. The CDR3 extends over 16 amino acids. The CDR3: CASRGQGLSSGNTIYF. CDR3 in DNA: TGCGCCAGCAGGGGACAGGGGCTTAGCTCTGGAAACACCATATATTTT.